The 12 T cell receptor beta chains listed next were all sequenced from one sample in a study of blood T cells in healthy people across ages. Combining a sample-barcoded 5' primer with a J-beta primer mix, a second PCR ran for about 6 to 11 cycles. Each CDR3 protein gets one entry after TCRdb re-called the 5' RACE reads with MiXCR. The sample yields around 900,000 distinct CDR3 sequences, 45% to 60% seen once. Sequencing used blood. The source of these receptors is a woman in her sixties in good health.

The chain recombines TRBV29-1 with TRBJ2-5, with a possible D match to TRBD1 (6 bases). Germline CDR1 and CDR2: SQVTM and ANQGSEA. The CDR3 has 12 residues. V was cut by 8 bases and J by 11 bases, with 21 bases left in between. CDR3 amino acids: CSYRVRYNEQYF. The CDR3 DNA is TGCAGCTACAGGGTACGCTACAATGAGCAGTACTTC.

The genes are TRBV24-1 and TRBJ2-7; 14 positions match TRBD2. V lost 10 bases, J lost 6 bases, and 10 bases stayed unmatched. Germline CDR1 and CDR2: KGHDR and SFDVKD. The CDR3 loop spans 15 amino acids. The CDR3 DNA reads TGTGCCACGAGGACTAGCGGGAGGAAGACTTGCGAGCAGTACTTC. Protein sequence: CATRTSGRKTCEQYF.

This clonotype has just a few counts. This chain joins TRBV7-2 and TRBJ1-5, with D perhaps matching TRBD1 (6 bases). This CDR3 has 13 amino acids. The germline gives CDR1 SGHTA, CDR2 FQGNSA. Trimming removed 5 bases from V and 4 bases from J, with 9 bases in between. DNA for the CDR3: TGTGCCAGCAGCGAGGGGGGGAATCAGCCCCAGCATTTT. Its protein product is CASSEGGNQPQHF.

The chain combines TRBV7-8 with TRBJ2-1, with TRBD1 matching 8 bases. The CDR3 covers 15 residues. In germline, CDR1 is SGHVS, CDR2 FQNEAQ. V shed 3 bases, J shed 7 bases, and the junction held 8 bases outside the gene matches. CDR3 protein: CASSFRDRKRNEQFF. In DNA form, the CDR3 reads TGTGCCAGCAGCTTCCGGGACAGGAAAAGAAATGAGCAGTTCTTC.

J is TRBJ2-1 and V is TRBV13; 13 bases match TRBD2. From germline, CDR1 is PRHDT and CDR2 FYEKMQ (reference sequence). The J segment lost 7 bases and the V segment lost 4 bases, leaving 4 bases of the junction unmatched. CDR3 length equals 15 residues. In DNA, the CDR3 is TGTGCCAGCAGCTGGGGACTAGCGGGATGGAATGAGCAGTTCTTC. It translates to CASSWGLAGWNEQFF.

This clonotype has just a few counts. The genes are TRBV11-2 and TRBJ2-3; D perhaps matches TRBD1 (5 bases). Trimming removed 2 bases at V and 4 bases at J, with 22 bases between. The CDR3 length is 18 residues. CDR1 is SGHAT, CDR2 FQNNGV, per germline. The CDR3 DNA follows: TGTGCCAGCAGCTTAATTTCAGGGCCGGCGGCTTATTCAGATACGCAGTATTTT. It translates to CASSLISGPAAYSDTQYF.

The J gene is TRBJ2-4, the V gene TRBV20-1, with unresolved D. Germline V gives CDR1 DFQATT, CDR2 SNEGSKA (reference sequence). V lost 0 bases, J lost 0 bases, and 9 bases lay in between. CDR3 size: 15 residues. The CDR3 DNA sequence: TGCAGTGCTAGAGATCTTGATTTAGCCAAAAACATTCAGTACTTC. The encoded protein is CSARDLDLAKNIQYF.

This clonotype was observed a few times. V usage is TRBV7-2 and J usage is TRBJ2-5; 8 nucleotides align to TRBD1. With 5 bases clipped from V and 4 bases from J, the junction kept 6 bases outside the gene matches. The CDR3 covers 14 residues. Germline V CDR1 and CDR2: SGHTA, FQGNSA. As DNA, the CDR3 is TGTGCCAGCAGCGACCGACAGGGGCCAGAGACCCAGTACTTC. Protein: CASSDRQGPETQYF. Combining the CDR3 with reference TRBV7-2 and TRBJ2-5 gives the whole variable domain GAGVSQSPSNKVTEKGKDVELRCDPISGHTALYWYRQSLGQGLEFLIYFQGNSAPDKSGLPSDRFSAERTGGSVSTLTIQRTQQEDSAVYLCASSDRQGPETQYFGPGTRLLVL.

The chain joins TRBV5-1 to TRBJ2-5, with D unclear. Between the trimmed V and J ends, which lost 4 bases and 9 bases, there was a span of 19 bases. The CDR3 loop spans 14 amino acids. Germline loops: CDR1 SGHRS, CDR2 YFSETQ. Here the CDR3 reads CASSHGPLPDAQYF. The CDR3 region has the DNA TGCGCCAGCAGCCATGGACCGCTTCCAGATGCCCAGTACTTC.

This clonotype was detected only a few times. The chain joins TRBV12-3 or TRBV12-4 to TRBJ2-1; 7 nucleotides line up with TRBD2. Judging by the DNA end, TRBJ2-7 fits better; the J call may be wrong. The CDR3 is 17 amino acids. For the CDR3, the DNA is TGTGCCAGCAGTTTTGGGTCCCGGCGGGAGAGGTACAATGAGCAGTACTTC. Protein sequence: CASSFGSRRERYNEQYF.

V and J are TRBV18 and TRBJ2-3; a possible D gene is TRBD2 (5 bases). From germline, CDR1 is KGHSH and CDR2 LQKENI. This CDR3 is 15 amino acids long. V gave up 1 base and J gave up 2 bases, with 10 bases separating them. The CDR3 nucleotides read TGTGCCAGCTCACCACGCCGGGAATACACAGATACGCAGTATTTT. This gives the protein CASSPRREYTDTQYF.

This clonotype was detected only a few times. The V and J genes are TRBV14 and TRBJ2-7; D remains ambiguous. Trimming left V 6 bases short and J 2 bases short, with 14 bases between. CDR1 and CDR2 from the germline V gene are SGHDN and FVKESK. The CDR3 covers 14 residues. The CDR3 here is CASSPWGAPYEQYF. CDR3 in DNA: TGTGCCAGCAGTCCGTGGGGTGCCCCCTACGAGCAGTACTTC. Full variable domain (remainder filled in from reference TRBV14 and TRBJ2-7): EAGVTQFPSHSVIEKGQTVTLRCDPISGHDNLYWYRRVMGKEIKFLLHFVKESKQDESGMPNNRFLAERTGGTYSTLKVQPAELEDSGVYFCASSPWGAPYEQYFGPGTRLTVT.